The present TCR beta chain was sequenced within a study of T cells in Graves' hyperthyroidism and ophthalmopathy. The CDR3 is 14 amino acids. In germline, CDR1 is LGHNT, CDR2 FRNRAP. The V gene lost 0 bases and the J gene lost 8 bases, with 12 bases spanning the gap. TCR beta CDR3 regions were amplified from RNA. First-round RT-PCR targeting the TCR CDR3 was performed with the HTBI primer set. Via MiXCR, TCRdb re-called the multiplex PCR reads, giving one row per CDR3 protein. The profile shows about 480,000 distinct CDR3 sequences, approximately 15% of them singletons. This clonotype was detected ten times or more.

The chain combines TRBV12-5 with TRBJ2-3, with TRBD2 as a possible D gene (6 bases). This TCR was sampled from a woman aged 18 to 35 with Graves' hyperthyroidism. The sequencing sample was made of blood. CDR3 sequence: CASGLVDSGGTQYF. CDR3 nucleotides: TGTGCTAGTGGTTTGGTGGACTCCGGGGGTACGCAGTATTTT.